This T cell receptor (beta chain) was retrieved from a study of T-cell memory formation after mild COVID-19. This clonotype was picked up a small number of times. Its target is unknown. 5'RACE with constant-segment primers built TCRalpha and TCRbeta cDNA libraries with UMIs. TCRdb called the 5' RACE reads again in MiXCR, with one record for every CDR3 protein. Of some 200,000 distinct CDR3 sequences listed, over 20% are singletons. Germline V lookup: CDR1 MNHEY, CDR2 SMNVEV (reference sequence). CDR3 size: 13 residues. The germline V and J ends were trimmed by 6 bases and 3 bases, with 12 bases remaining between them. General study findings and limits: The finding that pre-infection memory included some responding clones suggested that cross-reactive memory joined.

The TCR was taken from an adult woman who had mild COVID-19 (a few samples of this study predate the infection). Cell type and time point are not known. The chain combines TRBV27 with TRBJ2-7; D not resolved. Material for sequencing was PBMCs or a T cell subset sorted from them (not recorded which). This chain's CDR3 is CASRLGQDYEQYF. Here the CDR3 DNA reads TGTGCCAGCAGACTGGGCCAAGACTACGAGCAGTACTTC.